These 15 T cell receptor beta chains came from one sample sequenced in a study of beta chain features in type 1 diabetes. Their specific antigens are unknown. The study's findings and limits: For Type 1 diabetes patients, all four CD4+ subsets carried TCRB CDR3s that were moderately but significantly shorter.

Expressed TCRB transcripts were sequenced because the isolated RNA had all been reverse transcribed beforehand. Clones were sequenced by immunoSEQ multiplex PCR, and TCRdb holds only the in-frame ones, with some missing. The sample yields hundreds of thousands of clones, around an eighth seen once. Sequencing was done on a sample of naive CD4+ T cells from blood. The receptors come from a man aged 30 to 45 with type 1 diabetes.

J is TRBJ1-3 and V is TRBV28, with 9 bases fitting TRBD1. The length of the CDR3 is 16 residues. Germline V gene sequence: CDR1 MDHEN, CDR2 SYDVKM. Unmatched junction bases numbered 9, after V lost 6 bases and J lost 3 bases. This CDR3 reads CASSPGTGNFGNTIYF. Here the CDR3 DNA reads TGTGCCAGCAGCCCTGGGACAGGGAATTTTGGAAACACCATATATTTT.

The V call is TRBV7-3, the J call TRBJ2-1; TRBD2 agrees at 13 bases. This CDR3 has 16 residues. After removal of 1 base from V and 9 bases from J, the junction contained 6 bases not matched to a gene. Germline loops: CDR1 SGHTA, CDR2 FQGTGA. The CDR3 DNA is TGTGCCAGCAGCTTAAGGGCTGGGACTAGCGGGACTGAGCAGTTCTTC. This gives the protein CASSLRAGTSGTEQFF.

The CDR3 spells CASTRGQGSFYEQYF. The CDR3 region has the DNA TGTGCCAGCACCCGAGGGCAGGGGTCTTTCTACGAGCAGTACTTC. The chain employs TRBV7-2 and TRBJ2-7; D is perhaps TRBD1 (6 bases). CDR3 length: 15 amino acids. V was trimmed by 7 bases and J by 3 bases, leaving 19 bases between them. Per the germline V gene, CDR1 is SGHTA and CDR2 is FQGNSA.

The chain recombines TRBV5-1 with TRBJ2-7; D may be TRBD1 (5 bases). CDR1 is SGHRS, CDR2 YFSETQ, per germline. V was shortened by 4 bases and J by 6 bases, with 14 bases between the two germline ends. This CDR3 comprises 13 residues. The CDR3 spells CASSLFTGIEQYF. CDR3 in DNA: TGCGCCAGCAGCCTATTCACAGGCATCGAGCAGTACTTC. Looking up the rest from reference TRBV5-1 and TRBJ2-7 gives the full variable domain: KAGVTQTPRYLIKTRGQQVTLSCSPISGHRSVSWYQQTPGQGLQFLFEYFSETQRNKGNFPGRFSGRQFSNSRSEMNVSTLELGDSALYLCASSLFTGIEQYFGPGTRLTVT.

The rearrangement links TRBV29-1 to TRBJ1-2, with TRBD1 identical over 9 bases. This CDR3 contains 16 residues. J was trimmed by 3 bases and V by 1 base; bases with no gene match: 9. From germline, CDR1 is SQVTM and CDR2 ANQGSEA. CDR3 loop: CSVEGPGQGIYYGYTF. In DNA, the CDR3 is TGCAGCGTTGAAGGTCCCGGACAGGGGATCTACTATGGCTACACCTTC.

The V and J genes are TRBV7-3 and TRBJ2-1, with D possibly matching TRBD2 (5 bases). The ends were cut back, 6 bases at V and 9 bases at J, with 18 bases in the middle. There are 14 residues in the CDR3. CDR1 is SGHTA, CDR2 FQGTGA, per germline. The CDR3 DNA sequence: TGTGCCAGCAGTGATAGGGAGCGTAGCTCTGAGCAGTTCTTC. It specifies CASSDRERSSEQFF.

The genes are TRBV28 and TRBJ2-7; 10 bases agree with TRBD1. V lost 2 bases and J lost 1; bases outside the gene matches: 2. Germline V lookup: CDR1 MDHEN, CDR2 SYDVKM. This CDR3 region has 15 residues. The CDR3 DNA sequence: TGTGCCAGCAGTTTACCGGGACAGGGGTCCTACGAGCAGTACTTC. Its translation is CASSLPGQGSYEQYF.

The chain joins TRBV28 to TRBJ1-2, with 8 bases lining up with TRBD1. The CDR3 has 14 amino acids. V shed 4 bases, J shed 5 bases, and the junction held 6 bases outside the gene matches. The V gene's germline CDR1 is MDHEN and CDR2 SYDVKM. DNA of the CDR3: TGTGCCAGCAGTTCACGCCGACAGGGGTATGGCTACACCTTC. Its translation is CASSSRRQGYGYTF.

This clone was counted only a few times. Written as DNA, the CDR3 is TGTGCCTGGACGCGGGGCCACCTTTATGCCTATGGCTACACCTTC. This translates into CAWTRGHLYAYGYTF. The genes are TRBV30 and TRBJ1-2, with TRBD1 as a possible D gene (5 bases). CDR3 length equals 15 residues. The germline V gene has CDR1 GTSNPN and CDR2 SVGIG (reference sequence). The V end was cut by 4 bases, the J end by 4 bases, with 19 bases between.

The J gene is TRBJ2-2, the V gene TRBV7-2, with TRBD2 matching over 9 bases. This CDR3 has 16 residues. The V gene's germline CDR1 is SGHTA and CDR2 FQGNSA. V shed 4 bases and J 1 base; nucleotides not matched to a gene: 4. In DNA, the CDR3 is TGTGCCAGCAGCTCGCTTAGCGGGAGGAACACCGGGGAGCTGTTTTTT. Protein sequence: CASSSLSGRNTGELFF.

This chain uses TRBV5-1 with TRBJ2-5; 7 bases agree with TRBD2. CDR3 length equals 14 residues. V shed 4 bases and J 3 bases; nucleotides not matched to a gene: 6. Germline CDR1 reads SGHRS; CDR2 reads YFSETQ. The CDR3 region has the DNA TGCGCCAGCAGCCCCGGGGGGTCCAAAGAGACCCAGTACTTC. Its protein is CASSPGGSKETQYF.

This chain connects TRBV2 to TRBJ1-2, with 7 positions matching TRBD1. Germline V gives CDR1 SNHLY, CDR2 FYNNEI. This CDR3 has 12 amino acids. The V and J ends lost 4 bases and 8 bases, in that order; junction bases with no gene match: 4. The CDR3 sequence: CASSGQGSGYTF. The CDR3 DNA reads TGTGCCAGCAGTGGACAGGGTAGCGGCTACACCTTC.

In its sample, this clone was seen a few times. This chain joins TRBV15 and TRBJ2-3, with D uncertain. Germline CDR1 is LNHNV and CDR2 is YYDKDF (reference sequence). This CDR3 has 13 residues. V was clipped by 3 bases and J by 5 bases, with 9 bases between them. The CDR3 loop reads CATSSRTRDTQYF. CDR3 coding DNA: TGTGCCACCAGCAGCAGAACCAGAGATACGCAGTATTTT.

Only a few counts were recorded for this clone. This chain joins TRBV28 and TRBJ2-2; 7 nucleotides align to TRBD2. Germline CDR1 is MDHEN and CDR2 is SYDVKM. V dropped 7 bases and J dropped 5; count of bases not matched to a gene: 10. The CDR3 spans 15 residues. The CDR3 reads CASNQLGEGTGELFF. DNA for the CDR3: TGTGCCAGCAACCAACTCGGGGAGGGAACCGGGGAGCTGTTTTTT.

This clone was found a few times. The chain joins TRBV6-1 to TRBJ2-5; TRBD1 aligns across 7 bases. The CDR3 totals 16 residues. The trim removed 2 bases at V and 8 bases at J, leaving 14 bases unmatched. The germline gives CDR1 MNHNS, CDR2 SASEGT. CDR3 nucleotide sequence: TGTGCCAGCAGTGAATGGCGGACAGGAGCCAGCGACACCCAGTACTTC. Amino acid sequence: CASSEWRTGASDTQYF.